The present entry profiles one T cell receptor beta chain with its context. V was pared by 6 bases and J by 2 bases, with 6 bases of the junction left unmatched. CDR1 MNHEY and CDR2 SVGAGI come from the germline V gene. The CDR3 extends over 15 amino acids. These data originate in a study of blood T cell repertoires in COVID-19. Study details: Collection of acute and convalescent COVID-19 samples took place in the United States, Italy and Spain. The analysed material was cDNA or gDNA that came from T cells, B-cell-depleted T cells, or PBMCs.

Authors' methods: It was from reference gene primer amplification that nucleated cell counts were estimated. The protocol was immunoSEQ multiplex PCR, while the TCRdb copy is restricted to in-frame clones and leaves out a portion. V, J and clone size are taken as reported in that table, and D and trimming were inferred from the DNA itself. The sample has approximately 97,000 clones; 70% to 90% are singletons. The clonotype comes from a man in his forties or fifties with active or convalescent COVID-19. The source material was peripheral blood. The chain links TRBV6-5 to TRBJ2-3; 9 nucleotides align to TRBD2. CDR3 DNA: TGTGCCAGCAGCCCATTAGCGGGGGACACAGATACGCAGTATTTT. Its translation is CASSPLAGDTDTQYF.